The T cell receptor beta chain described here comes from a study of blood T cells in healthy people across ages. Trimming shortened V by 7 bases and J by 7 bases, and 11 bases separated the two germline ends. Germline V gives CDR1 DFQATT, CDR2 SNEGSKA (reference sequence). CDR3 length equals 11 residues. Study-wide results and caveats: Shifts in expanded clonotypes may have been confounded by donor CMV status, which was unknown. Greater diversity and more naive CD4+ cells were seen in long-lived donors than in aged donors.

Primed by a sample-barcoded 5' primer and a J-beta primer mix, a second PCR proceeded for about 7 to 12 cycles. From the 5' RACE reads, TCRdb called clonotypes with MiXCR, one entry per CDR3 protein. The sample has around 1,800,000 distinct CDR3 sequences, around 42% seen once. This clonotype occurred a few times. Its specificity is unknown. Specimen: blood. The TCR comes from a human donor in good health. The rearrangement uses TRBV20-1 and TRBJ2-1; D is unclear. CDR3 loop: CSVSTINEQFF. The CDR3 DNA sequence: TGCAGTGTCTCTACGATTAATGAGCAGTTCTTC.